A selection of T cell receptor beta chains follows, all from one sample in a study of T cell changes during pregnancy in multiple sclerosis. Assay: immunoSEQ multiplex PCR; the TCRdb copy retains only in-frame clones and omits some. The data contain around 100,000 clones, about 90% of them singletons. Sequencing used peripheral blood, obtained after pregnancy. The receptors were sampled from a female donor with multiple sclerosis, enrolled in a pregnancy study. Each CDR3 is given with its conserved first and last residue. The order of the fields is D gene, V gene, J gene, clone size, CDR3 DNA, CDR3 protein. A D gene is named only where the DNA matches it firmly. A clone size is listed for some rows: how often the clone was seen (once, few, many), or a class if it is expanded.

D: TRBD2
V: TRBV2
J: TRBJ2-5
size: .
DNA: TGTGCCAGCAGTGTAAAGCGGGGAGGGGAGACCCAGTACTTC
CDR3: CASSVKRGGETQYF

D: TRBD1
V: TRBV27
J: TRBJ2-1
size: .
DNA: TGTGCCAGCAGTCCAGGGACAGGGGGCGAGAATGAGCAGTTCTTC
CDR3: CASSPGTGGENEQFF

D: .
V: TRBV29-1
J: TRBJ1-2
size: .
DNA: TGCAGCGTTGAAGATCGTGCGGGCTACTATGGCTACACCTTC
CDR3: CSVEDRAGYYGYTF

D: .
V: TRBV10-3
J: TRBJ2-5
size: .
DNA: TGTGCCATCAGTCGAGACGGGGTAGAGACCCAGTACTTC
CDR3: CAISRDGVETQYF

D: TRBD1
V: TRBV11-2
J: TRBJ2-1
size: once
DNA: TGTGCCAGCAGCCGACAGGGTGCTGAGCAGTTCTTC
CDR3: CASSRQGAEQFF

D: .
V: TRBV30
J: TRBJ1-1
size: .
DNA: TGTGCCTGGAGCCCCGGACTCGAGAACACTGAAGCTTTCTTT
CDR3: CAWSPGLENTEAFF

D: .
V: TRBV5-4
J: TRBJ2-5
size: .
DNA: TGTGCCAGCAGCTTCGGACAGATGAAAGAGACCCAGTACTTC
CDR3: CASSFGQMKETQYF

D: .
V: TRBV19
J: TRBJ1-1
size: .
DNA: TGTGCCAGTAGTCCAGGCGGCCGGGGGAACACTGAAGCTTTCTTT
CDR3: CASSPGGRGNTEAFF

D: TRBD2
V: TRBV20-1
J: TRBJ2-7
size: few
DNA: TGCAGTGCTAGAGGGCTAGCGGGGGGGTACTTC
CDR3: CSARGLAGGYF

D: TRBD1
V: TRBV7-9
J: TRBJ1-4
size: .
DNA: TGTGCCAGCAGCAGGGACAGGGAGAATGAAAAACTGTTTTTT
CDR3: CASSRDRENEKLFF

D: TRBD2
V: TRBV7-9
J: TRBJ2-1
size: .
DNA: TGTGCCAGCAGCTTAAGCGGGAGAGGTAACAATGAGCAGTTCTTC
CDR3: CASSLSGRGNNEQFF

D: .
V: TRBV4-2
J: TRBJ1-5
size: .
DNA: TGTGCCAGCAGCCAAGAACAGGGTTTGAGCAATCAGCCCCAGCATTTT
CDR3: CASSQEQGLSNQPQHF

D: .
V: TRBV7-9
J: TRBJ1-5
size: .
DNA: TGTGCCAGCAGCTTAGGGAACGGGTTAAATCAGCCCCAGCATTTT
CDR3: CASSLGNGLNQPQHF

D: .
V: TRBV5-5
J: TRBJ2-7
size: .
DNA: TGTGCCAGCAGCACGCGGACTAGCGGGACAGGGGGCGAGCAGTACTTC
CDR3: CASSTRTSGTGGEQYF

D: .
V: TRBV6-5
J: TRBJ2-2
size: once
DNA: TGTGCCAGCAGTCAAACTTCCACCGGGGAGCTGTTTTTT
CDR3: CASSQTSTGELFF

D: TRBD1
V: TRBV11-2
J: TRBJ1-6
size: .
DNA: TGTGCCAGCAGCGTCCGGGACAGAAATTCACCCCTCCACTTT
CDR3: CASSVRDRNSPLHF